Listed below are T cell receptor beta chains from one sample, sequenced in a study of T-cell reconstitution after alpha-beta-depleted transplantation in children. TCRdb re-called the PCR reads through MiXCR, storing one row per CDR3 protein. The sample carries about 500,000 distinct CDR3 sequences, less than 35% recorded once. Sequenced material: PBMCs from the stem cell graft donor, taken from the stem cell graft. The origin of the receptors is a human donor who donated a stem cell graft to a child with aplastic anemia. CDR3s include the opening cysteine and the closing phenylalanine or tryptophan. D genes are given only for firm matches. Rows give clone size only sometimes, using once, few, many, or a class for an expanded clone.

TRBV11-3	NA	few	TRBJ2-1	TGTGCCAGCAGCTTAGCTCCGAATTCCTACAATGAGCAGTTCTTC	CASSLAPNSYNEQFF
TRBV20-1	NA	NA	TRBJ2-1	TGCAGTGCTAGAGACGGCCATGAGCAGTTCTTC	CSARDGHEQFF
TRBV23-1	NA	NA	TRBJ2-1	TGCGCCAGCAGTCACGGGGTGGGGATATCCTACAATGAGCAGTTCTTC	CASSHGVGISYNEQFF
TRBV29-1	TRBD1	NA	TRBJ2-2	TGCAGCGTCTGGACAGGACCGATGAACACCGGGGAGCTGTTTTTT	CSVWTGPMNTGELFF
TRBV12-5	NA	NA	TRBJ2-5	TGTGCTAGTGGTTTGTTCTCCCCGGATCAAGAGACCCAGTACTTC	CASGLFSPDQETQYF
TRBV28	NA	NA	TRBJ2-1	TGTGCCAGCAGGAGTAGCGATGAGCAGTTCTTC	CASRSSDEQFF
TRBV20-1	NA	NA	TRBJ2-1	TGCAGTGCTAGTCCCCCTAGGTCCTACAATGAGCAGTTCTTC	CSASPPRSYNEQFF
TRBV4-3	TRBD1	NA	TRBJ1-3	TGCGCCAGCAGCCAGGGACAGGGGCTCCTCTCTGGAAACACCATATATTTT	CASSQGQGLLSGNTIYF
TRBV5-6	TRBD2	NA	TRBJ2-3	TGTGCCAGCAGAGGGACTAGCGGGAGGGCAACGCAGTATTTT	CASRGTSGRATQYF
TRBV12-3/TRBV12-4	TRBD1	NA	TRBJ1-6	TGTGCCAGCAGTGGACAGGGGAATTCACCCCTCCACTTT	CASSGQGNSPLHF
TRBV11-2	TRBD2	NA	TRBJ2-3	TGTGCCAGCAGCTGGTCCGGGACTAGCGGGAGGGCCACGAATACGCAGTATTTT	CASSWSGTSGRATNTQYF
TRBV12-3/TRBV12-4	NA	NA	TRBJ2-2	TGTGCCAGCAGTTCTAGGCGCCACACGGCAGAATTTCAGAACGGGGAGCTGTTTTTT	CASSSRRHTAEFQNGELFF
TRBV29-1	NA	NA	TRBJ2-1	TGCAGCGTTGAGTTGGTAGGGGATGAGCAGTTCTTC	CSVELVGDEQFF
TRBV6-1	TRBD1	NA	TRBJ2-7	TGTGCCAGCAGTCTGACAGGGGGATCCTACGAGCAGTACTTC	CASSLTGGSYEQYF
TRBV7-9	TRBD2	few	TRBJ2-2	TGTGCCAGCAGCCTAGCGGAGAACACCGGGGAGCTGTTTTTT	CASSLAENTGELFF
TRBV7-2	TRBD2	few	TRBJ2-1	TGTGCCAGCAGCTCCACTAGCGGGTGGACATATGAGCAGTTCTTC	CASSSTSGWTYEQFF
TRBV29-1	TRBD2	few	TRBJ2-3	TGCAGCGTTGACCGACTAGCGGAAGGAGATACGCAGTATTTT	CSVDRLAEGDTQYF
TRBV30	NA	NA	TRBJ2-2	TGTGCCTGGAGAACCAGGAATACTAACACCGGGGAGCTGTTTTTT	CAWRTRNTNTGELFF
TRBV20-1	TRBD1	NA	TRBJ1-1	TGCAGTGTTACACAGGGGCGATACACTGAAGCTTTCTTT	CSVTQGRYTEAFF
TRBV11-2	NA	NA	TRBJ1-1	TGTGCCAGCAGCACCACGACAGCGAACACTGAAGCTTTCTTT	CASSTTTANTEAFF
TRBV5-4	TRBD2	NA	TRBJ2-3	TGTGCCAGCAGCGCATTGACTAGCGGGAGAGATACGCAGTATTTT	CASSALTSGRDTQYF
TRBV7-2	NA	few	TRBJ2-1	TGTGCCAGCACAACGGGGCCCTGGGGCTATGAGCAGTTCTTC	CASTTGPWGYEQFF